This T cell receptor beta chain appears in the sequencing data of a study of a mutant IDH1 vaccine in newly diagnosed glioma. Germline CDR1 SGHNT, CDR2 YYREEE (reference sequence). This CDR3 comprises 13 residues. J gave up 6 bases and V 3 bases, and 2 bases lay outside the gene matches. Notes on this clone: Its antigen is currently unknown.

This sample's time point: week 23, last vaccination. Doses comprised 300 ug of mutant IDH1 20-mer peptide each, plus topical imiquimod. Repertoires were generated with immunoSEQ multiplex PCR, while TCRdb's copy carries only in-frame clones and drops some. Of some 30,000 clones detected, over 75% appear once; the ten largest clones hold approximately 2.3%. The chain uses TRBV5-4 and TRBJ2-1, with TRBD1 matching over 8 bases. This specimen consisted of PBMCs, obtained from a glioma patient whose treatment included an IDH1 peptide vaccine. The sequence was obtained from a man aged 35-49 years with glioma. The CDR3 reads CASSWTGSNEQFF. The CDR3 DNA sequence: TGTGCCAGCAGCTGGACAGGGAGCAATGAGCAGTTCTTC.